This T cell receptor (beta chain) was found in a study of T cell responses to AZD1222 COVID-19 vaccine. There are 13 residues in the CDR3. V was shortened by 8 bases and J by 5 bases, with 15 bases between the two germline ends. Germline V gene data show CDR1 as SGHAT and CDR2 as FQNNGV. TCRdb's table, derived via immunoSEQ multiplex PCR, lists solely in-frame clones and lacks some. The sample carries 100,000 or so clones, 87% recorded once. The sample in question was peripheral blood, obtained 28 days after the second AZD1222 dose. The gene calls are TRBV11-2 and TRBJ1-1; D remains ambiguous. This sequence originates from an adult who received the AZD1222 COVID-19 vaccine. Here the CDR3 DNA reads TGTGCCAGCCACCGTAACCAGAGGACTGAAGCTTTCTTT. Translated, it gives CASHRNQRTEAFF. The variable domain in full, with the rest retrieved from reference TRBV11-2 and TRBJ1-1, is EAGVAQSPRYKIIEKRQSVAFWCNPISGHATLYWYQQILGQGPKLLIQFQNNGVVDDSQLPKDRFSAERLKGVDSTLKIQPAKLEDSAVYLCASHRNQRTEAFFGQGTRLTVV.